The entry that follows covers one T cell receptor beta chain sequence. This entry is derived from a study of beta chain features in type 1 diabetes. Across the study: On cell yields, gender and age, patients and healthy donors were similar.

The CDR3 length is 14 residues. The germline V gene has CDR1 SGHRS and CDR2 YFSETQ. The V end lost 1 base, the J end lost 4 bases, and 9 bases lay between the germline ends. Every bit of the isolated RNA underwent reverse transcription, so sequencing read expressed TCRB transcripts. Libraries were prepared by immunoSEQ multiplex PCR; TCRdb keeps only in-frame clonotypes and omits some of them. Among over 40,000 clones listed, 50% were seen once. The receptor comes from a woman aged 25 to 39 in good health. The chain has TRBV5-1 and TRBJ2-1, with D unresolved. The sequenced material came from stem cell memory CD4+ T cells from blood. CDR3 DNA sequence: TGCGCCAGCAGCTTGACGGGTCCTTACAATGAGCAGTTCTTC. Translated: CASSLTGPYNEQFF.